This paragraph covers one T cell receptor beta chain sequence. The record originates from a study of shared clonotypes between healthy human individuals. Overall study: Aged between 18 and 49, the donors were two women and three men.

Clones were read by immunoSEQ multiplex PCR, and TCRdb kept only the in-frame ones, dropping some. The sample contains 550,000 to 600,000 clones, around three quarters of which appear only once. This clonotype was obtained from a woman aged 40 to 55 in good health. Some clones in this sample may be carry-over from other donors' samples. Sequencing was carried out using PBMCs.

The CDR3 coding sequence is TGTGCCAGCAGCTTGGACAGCGGAGCGTACAATGAGCAGTTCTTC. Translated, it gives CASSLDSGAYNEQFF. The chain employs TRBV7-3 and TRBJ2-1, with D possibly TRBD1 on 6 matching bases. The CDR3 runs to 15 residues. The V end lost 3 bases, the J end lost 4 bases, and 13 bases lay between the germline ends. Germline V lookup: CDR1 SGHTA, CDR2 FQGTGA.